This TCR beta chain was obtained from a study of T cells in Graves' hyperthyroidism and ophthalmopathy. V lost 3 bases to trimming and J lost 3 bases, with 12 bases between them. This CDR3 has 15 residues. The germline V gene encodes CDR1 DFQATT and CDR2 SNEGSKA (reference sequence). No ophthalmopathy progression within 18 months constituted stable Graves' hyperthyroidism. Aged 18 to 65, the patients had hyperthyroidism that was newly diagnosed and had lasted under 2 months. Investigators excluded patients with uncontrolled infection, other autoimmune disease, pregnancy or lactation. Clinical symptoms, serum thyroxine, TRAb, thyroid ultrasound and orbital computed tomography informed diagnoses. RNA transcripts were the template for amplifying TCR beta CDR3 regions. First-round RT-PCR with HTBI primers amplified the TCR CDR3 region. TCRdb itself ran the multiplex PCR reads through MiXCR, one entry per CDR3 protein. The repertoire has a few hundred thousand distinct CDR3 sequences, about 21% of them found once; the top ten carry 50%.

The chain couples TRBV20-1 to TRBJ1-6; possibly TRBD1 for D (5 bases). Sample: blood. The receptor was isolated from a woman aged 50 to 60 with Graves' hyperthyroidism. The CDR3 sequence: CSARRGGDYNSPLHF. Written as DNA, the CDR3 is TGCAGTGCTAGGAGGGGAGGGGACTATAATTCACCCCTCCACTTT.